This passage covers 7 T cell receptor beta chains from one sample sequenced in a study of blood T cells in healthy people across ages. It was with a sample-barcoded 5' primer and a J-beta primer mix that a second PCR of about 6 to 11 cycles was run. Via MiXCR, TCRdb re-called the 5' RACE reads, giving one row per CDR3 protein. The sample contains 540,000 or so distinct CDR3 sequences, about 26% of which appear only once. Material: blood. The receptors come from a woman in her 70s in good health.

This chain joins TRBV10-3 and TRBJ1-2; 10 bases line up with TRBD1. Germline CDR1 and CDR2: ENHRY and SYGVKD. The CDR3 runs to 14 residues. The junction had 14 bases not matched to a gene; V was cut back by 11 bases and J by 8 bases. The CDR3 region is CAASEDRGLEGYTF. CDR3 bases: TGTGCCGCCAGCGAAGACAGGGGGCTGGAGGGCTACACCTTC.

The gene calls are TRBV11-2 and TRBJ2-1, with 10 bases that match TRBD2. Germline CDR1 and CDR2: SGHAT and FQNNGV. CDR3 length equals 15 residues. With V trimmed by 3 bases and J by 9 bases, 8 bases remained unmatched. The CDR3 spells CASSFWSGGAREQFF. CDR3 nucleotides: TGTGCCAGCAGCTTCTGGAGCGGGGGGGCACGTGAGCAGTTCTTC.

The chain has TRBV6-2 or TRBV6-3 and TRBJ1-5; 7 nucleotides match TRBD1. The CDR3 runs 15 residues. Trimming cost V 7 bases and J 2 bases; bases outside gene matches: 8. Germline CDR1 and CDR2: MNHEY and SVGEGT. CDR3 sequence (DNA): TGTGCCAGCACCCAATACGACAGGGGCAATCAGCCCCAGCATTTT. Residues: CASTQYDRGNQPQHF.

The sample holds a few counts of this clonotype. This chain links TRBV6-1 with TRBJ1-1; D not certain. The V and J ends lost 7 bases and 8 bases respectively, with 8 bases between them. This CDR3 spans 10 amino acids. CDR1 MNHNS and CDR2 SASEGT come from the germline V gene. The CDR3 DNA reads TGTGCCAGCAACTACGCAGAAGCTTTCTTT. Translation: CASNYAEAFF.

J is TRBJ2-3 and V is TRBV25-1; TRBD1 might be the D (6 bases). The CDR3 length is 15 residues. Trimming took off 1 base at V and 4 bases at J, with 12 bases between the two ends. Germline-derived CDR1 and CDR2 are MGHDK and SYGVNS. The CDR3 reads CASSESRQAPDTQYF. CDR3 DNA: TGTGCCAGCAGTGAATCCCGACAGGCTCCAGATACGCAGTATTTT.

This clonotype has a handful of counts. This rearrangement joins TRBV12-3 or TRBV12-4 to TRBJ2-3; TRBD2 agrees at 7 bases. CDR3 length equals 14 residues. Germline trimming cut 0 bases from V and 4 bases from J; bases unmatched to any gene: 1. This CDR3 is CASSLAGGSDTQYF. The DNA of the CDR3 is TGTGCCAGCAGTTTAGCGGGGGGGTCAGATACGCAGTATTTT.

This clonotype was found a few times. The V and J genes are TRBV6-1 and TRBJ2-1, with D tentatively TRBD2 (7 bases). With 6 bases removed from V and 6 bases from J, the gap between germline ends came to 21 bases. Germline assignment: CDR1 MNHNS and CDR2 SASEGT. CDR3 length equals 16 residues. The CDR3 protein is CASSRAGGGRRNEQFF. Here the CDR3 DNA reads TGTGCCAGCAGCCGGGCGGGCGGGGGCCGTCGCAATGAGCAGTTCTTC.